This is a list of T cell receptor beta chains from one sample in a study of blood T cell repertoires in COVID-19. Sequencing was performed with immunoSEQ multiplex PCR; in TCRdb, only in-frame clones are kept and a portion is missing. The repertoire holds around 390,000 clones, with more than 75% as singletons. The source material was PBMCs or T cells enriched from blood (not recorded which). The origin of the receptors is a woman aged 45-65 years who had recovered from COVID-19. Both conserved end residues are part of each CDR3. Fields, in order: clone size, J gene, V gene, D gene, CDR3 DNA, CDR3 protein. D genes are given only for firm matches. Clone size is given for some rows only: seen once, a few or many times, or a class if the clone is expanded.

clone_size: -; j_call: TRBJ1-5; v_call: TRBV19; d_call: -; cdr3_nt: TGTGCCAGTAGTATAGTGGCGGGGCTCCTGCATTTT; cdr3_aa: CASSIVAGLLHF
clone_size: -; j_call: TRBJ2-2; v_call: TRBV27; d_call: -; cdr3_nt: TGTGCCAGCAGCCGCCGGGACTCGAACACCGGGGAGCTGTTTTTT; cdr3_aa: CASSRRDSNTGELFF
clone_size: -; j_call: TRBJ2-7; v_call: TRBV11-2; d_call: -; cdr3_nt: TGTGCCAGCAGCTTAGACCGAGGGGAGCAGTACTTC; cdr3_aa: CASSLDRGEQYF
clone_size: -; j_call: TRBJ1-5; v_call: TRBV30; d_call: TRBD1; cdr3_nt: TGTGCCTGGAGTGTGCAGACAGGGGGCAGTCAGCCCCAGCATTTT; cdr3_aa: CAWSVQTGGSQPQHF
clone_size: -; j_call: TRBJ1-2; v_call: TRBV6-1; d_call: -; cdr3_nt: TGTGCCAGCAGTGAAGATTTCGTGGGGGGCTATGGCTACACCTTC; cdr3_aa: CASSEDFVGGYGYTF
clone_size: -; j_call: TRBJ1-2; v_call: TRBV7-8; d_call: -; cdr3_nt: TGTGCCAGCGGGGCTAGAGCCGACGCCTATGGCTACACCTTC; cdr3_aa: CASGARADAYGYTF
clone_size: -; j_call: TRBJ1-6; v_call: TRBV19; d_call: -; cdr3_nt: TGTGCCAGTAGTATCATGGGGAGCTCCTATAATTCACCCCTCCACTTT; cdr3_aa: CASSIMGSSYNSPLHF
clone_size: -; j_call: TRBJ1-1; v_call: TRBV18; d_call: TRBD1; cdr3_nt: TGTGCCAGCTCACGACCGACAGGGGGGTCAGGAAGGACTGAAGCTTTCTTT; cdr3_aa: CASSRPTGGSGRTEAFF
clone_size: -; j_call: TRBJ2-1; v_call: TRBV9; d_call: TRBD1; cdr3_nt: TGTGCCAGCAGCTCAAATCCGGGACAGGGGAAAAACAATGAGCAGTTCTTC; cdr3_aa: CASSSNPGQGKNNEQFF
clone_size: -; j_call: TRBJ1-2; v_call: TRBV15; d_call: -; cdr3_nt: TGTGCCACCAGCAGAGATCGGGGGAGCTATGGCTACACCTTC; cdr3_aa: CATSRDRGSYGYTF
clone_size: -; j_call: TRBJ1-6; v_call: TRBV14; d_call: -; cdr3_nt: TGTGCCAGCAGCCAAAGGAGGGACCGTGGGTCCTATAATTCACCCCTCCACTTT; cdr3_aa: CASSQRRDRGSYNSPLHF
clone_size: few; j_call: TRBJ1-2; v_call: TRBV27; d_call: TRBD1; cdr3_nt: TGTGCCAGCAGTTCCTGGACAGGGGATGGCTACACCTTC; cdr3_aa: CASSSWTGDGYTF
clone_size: -; j_call: TRBJ1-1; v_call: TRBV28; d_call: -; cdr3_nt: TGTGCCAGCAGGCGTATGAGCGGTGAAGCTTTCTTT; cdr3_aa: CASRRMSGEAFF
clone_size: -; j_call: TRBJ1-1; v_call: TRBV3-1/TRBV3-2; d_call: -; cdr3_nt: TGTGCCAGCAGCCGAGAACAGGATTTAAACACTGAAGCTTTCTTT; cdr3_aa: CASSREQDLNTEAFF
clone_size: once; j_call: TRBJ1-2; v_call: TRBV5-1; d_call: TRBD1; cdr3_nt: TGCGCCAGCAGCTTGACCCCGGGACAGGGTAAAGGCTACACCTTC; cdr3_aa: CASSLTPGQGKGYTF
clone_size: -; j_call: TRBJ1-5; v_call: TRBV7-2; d_call: -; cdr3_nt: TGTGCCAGCAGCTTAGGGGCAGGTACGAGCAATCAGCCCCAGCATTTT; cdr3_aa: CASSLGAGTSNQPQHF
clone_size: few; j_call: TRBJ1-5; v_call: TRBV5-1; d_call: -; cdr3_nt: TGCGCCAGCAGCTTGGATGGGCCGAGTGATCAGCCCCAGCATTTT; cdr3_aa: CASSLDGPSDQPQHF
clone_size: -; j_call: TRBJ1-2; v_call: TRBV12-3/TRBV12-4; d_call: -; cdr3_nt: TGTGCCAGCAGCACCTACAGGGACTATGGCTACACCTTC; cdr3_aa: CASSTYRDYGYTF
clone_size: once; j_call: TRBJ2-2; v_call: TRBV5-1; d_call: TRBD1; cdr3_nt: TGCGCCAGCAGCTTAACAGGGGAACGCACCGGGGAGCTGTTTTTT; cdr3_aa: CASSLTGERTGELFF
clone_size: -; j_call: TRBJ1-2; v_call: TRBV4-2; d_call: -; cdr3_nt: TGTGCCAGCAGCCAAGAAGGAAGGGGTGGGTATGGCTACACCTTC; cdr3_aa: CASSQEGRGGYGYTF
clone_size: -; j_call: TRBJ2-1; v_call: TRBV6-4; d_call: TRBD2; cdr3_nt: TGTGCCAGCAGTGACTTGGTAGCGGGGTTCAATGAGCAGTTCTTC; cdr3_aa: CASSDLVAGFNEQFF
clone_size: -; j_call: TRBJ1-1; v_call: TRBV28; d_call: -; cdr3_nt: TGTGCCAGCAGCCTCCGTGGGCCCTTTGAAGCTTTCTTT; cdr3_aa: CASSLRGPFEAFF
clone_size: -; j_call: TRBJ1-2; v_call: TRBV6-5; d_call: -; cdr3_nt: TGTGCCAGCAGTTACTTTCAGGGGAACTATGGCTACACCTTC; cdr3_aa: CASSYFQGNYGYTF